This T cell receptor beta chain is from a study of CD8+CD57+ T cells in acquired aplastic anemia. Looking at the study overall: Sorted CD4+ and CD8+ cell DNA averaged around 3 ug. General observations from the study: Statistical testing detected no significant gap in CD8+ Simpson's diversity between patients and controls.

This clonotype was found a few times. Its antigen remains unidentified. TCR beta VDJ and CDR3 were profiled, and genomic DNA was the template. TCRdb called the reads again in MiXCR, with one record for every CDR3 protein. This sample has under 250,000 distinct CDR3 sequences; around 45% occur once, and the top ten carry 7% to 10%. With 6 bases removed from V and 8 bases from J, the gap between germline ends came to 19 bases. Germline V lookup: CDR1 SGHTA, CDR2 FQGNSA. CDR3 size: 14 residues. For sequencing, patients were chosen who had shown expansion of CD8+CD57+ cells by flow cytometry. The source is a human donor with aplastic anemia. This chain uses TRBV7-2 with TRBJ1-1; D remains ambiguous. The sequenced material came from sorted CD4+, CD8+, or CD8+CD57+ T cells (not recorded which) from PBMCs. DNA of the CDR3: TGTGCCAGCAGTGACGAACCCCGAACCTCCGAAGCTTTCTTT. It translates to CASSDEPRTSEAFF.